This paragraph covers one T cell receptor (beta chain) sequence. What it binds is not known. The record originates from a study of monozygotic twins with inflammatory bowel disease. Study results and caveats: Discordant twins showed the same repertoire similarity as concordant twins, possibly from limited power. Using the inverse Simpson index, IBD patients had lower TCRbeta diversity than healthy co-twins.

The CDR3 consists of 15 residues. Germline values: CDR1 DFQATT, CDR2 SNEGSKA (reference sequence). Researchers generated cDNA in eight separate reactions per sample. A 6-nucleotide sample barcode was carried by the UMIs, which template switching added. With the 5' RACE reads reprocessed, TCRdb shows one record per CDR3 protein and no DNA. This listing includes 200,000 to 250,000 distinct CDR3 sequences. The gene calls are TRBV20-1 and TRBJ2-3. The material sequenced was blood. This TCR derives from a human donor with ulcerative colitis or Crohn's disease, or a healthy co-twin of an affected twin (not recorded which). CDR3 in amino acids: CSARAAGIVADTQYF.